One TCR beta chain is described in this entry. It lacks a known antigen. Within one base of it there is no much larger clone, and no base qualities were kept. Each collaborating institution followed its own protocols to collect whole blood in K2EDTA tubes. Collaborator samples were shipped for TCRbeta analysis as frozen whole blood, isolated PBMCs, or DNA extracted from either sample type. The immunoSEQ Assay, a bias-controlled multiplex PCR, was used to amplify TCRbeta CDR3 regions from genomic DNA. Per the authors' processing: Nucleated cell counts per sample were estimated from amplification of reference gene primers within the assay. To quantify the absolute abundance of each unique TCRbeta CDR3 rearrangement, sequence reads were collapsed and filtered. For each sample, productive Simpson clonality was calculated as the square root of Simpson's diversity index over productive rearrangements. TCRdb stores this immuneACCESS table with in-frame sequences only. Part of the clones is absent; in the studies checked, under half of the shortfall reflects unresolved V genes, and no reason is known for the rest. Clone size and V and J calls were adopted from that table, with D and trimming inferred from the DNA. The sample data list 150,000 to 250,000 clones, and approximately 82% of these were observed just once. 6% to 8% of the sample belongs to the ten largest clones.

The germline V gene gives CDR1 as SGHRS and CDR2 as YFSETQ. The V end gives up 4 bases and the J end 4 bases, leaving 7 bases in the junction not matched to a gene. Including cysteine and phenylalanine, the CDR3 has 15 amino acids. CDR3 DNA only is kept here, 45 bases in frame from base 1. This sample stems from a study of blood T cell repertoires in COVID-19 (dated by TCRdb to 2018 to 2021). Broadly, across the study: Samples covering the acute and convalescent phases of COVID-19 were provided by collaborators in the United States, Italy and Spain. The prospective study material was composed of cDNA or gDNA derived from T cells, B-cell-depleted T cells, or PBMCs. Subjects who had been exposed to COVID-19, were actively infected with it, or had recovered from it provided the deeply sampled blood TCRbeta repertoires that made up the dataset. The repertoires were released in a freely available public database intended as a resource for research on the immune response to SARS-CoV-2. Samples came from the ongoing ImmuneRACE study (first 160 participants) plus 1,254 subjects from 6 global collaborators. Nearly every sample came with metadata listing a de-identified subject ID, COVID-19 status, age in years and sex. Where HLA class I and class II types were available, the types were taken from metadata supplied by the sample provider, not from assay-based typing.

The study at large found these results: The amount of clinical and demographic metadata varied by source and participant and was provided uncurated.

The sequence links TRBV5-1 to TRBJ1-1; TRBD1 fits 10 bases in the junction. This TCR was sampled from a human donor with acute or convalescent COVID-19. The donor label of this sample is uncertain. The sequenced sample was peripheral blood. The nucleotides read TGCGCCAGCAGCGACCGTCGGACAGGGGGCACTGAAGCTTTCTTT. Its translation is CASSDRRTGGTEAFF.